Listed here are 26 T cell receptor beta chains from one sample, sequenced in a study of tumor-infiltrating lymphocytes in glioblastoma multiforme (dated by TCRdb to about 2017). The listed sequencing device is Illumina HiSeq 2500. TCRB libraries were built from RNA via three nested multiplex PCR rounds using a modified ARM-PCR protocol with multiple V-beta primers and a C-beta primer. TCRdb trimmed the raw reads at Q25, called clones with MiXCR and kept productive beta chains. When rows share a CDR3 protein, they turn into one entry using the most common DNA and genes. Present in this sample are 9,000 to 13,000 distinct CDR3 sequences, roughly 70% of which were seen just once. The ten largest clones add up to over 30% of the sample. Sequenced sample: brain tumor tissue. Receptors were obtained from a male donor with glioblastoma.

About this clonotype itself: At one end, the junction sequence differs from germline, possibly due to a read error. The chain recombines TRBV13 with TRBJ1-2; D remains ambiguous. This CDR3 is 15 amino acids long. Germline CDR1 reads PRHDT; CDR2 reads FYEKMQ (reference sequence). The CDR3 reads CASSSGMQDQDGYAF. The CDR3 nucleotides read TGTGCCAGCAGCTCCGGTATGCAAGACCAGGATGGCTACGCCTTC.

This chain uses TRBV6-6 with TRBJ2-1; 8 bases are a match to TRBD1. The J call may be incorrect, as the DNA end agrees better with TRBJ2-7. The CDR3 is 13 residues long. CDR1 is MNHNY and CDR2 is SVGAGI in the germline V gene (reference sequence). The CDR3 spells CAESDRVGSEQYF. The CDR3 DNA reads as TGTGCCGAATCGGACAGGGTGGGGTCCGAGCAGTACTTC.

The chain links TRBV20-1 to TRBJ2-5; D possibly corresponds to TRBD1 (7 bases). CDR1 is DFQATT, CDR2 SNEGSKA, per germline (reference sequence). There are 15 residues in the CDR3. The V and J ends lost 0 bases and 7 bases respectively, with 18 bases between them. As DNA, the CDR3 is TGCAGTGCTAGAGAAGGTTTCAGGGGGGCGGGGACCCAGTACTTC. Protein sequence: CSAREGFRGAGTQYF.

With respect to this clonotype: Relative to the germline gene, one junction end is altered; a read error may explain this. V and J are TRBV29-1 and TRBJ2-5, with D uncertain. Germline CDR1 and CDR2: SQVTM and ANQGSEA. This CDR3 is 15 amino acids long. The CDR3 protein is CCAEEHSRHQETQCF. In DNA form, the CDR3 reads TGCTGCGCTGAAGAGCACAGCCGCCACCAAGAGACCCAGTGCTTC.

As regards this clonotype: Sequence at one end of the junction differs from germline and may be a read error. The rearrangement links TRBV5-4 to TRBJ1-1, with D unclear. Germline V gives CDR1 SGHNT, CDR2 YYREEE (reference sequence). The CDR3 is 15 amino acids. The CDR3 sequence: CASSLEPGLNTEAFF. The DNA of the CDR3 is TGTGCTAGCAGCTTGGAACCCGGATTGAACACTGAAGCTTTCTTT.

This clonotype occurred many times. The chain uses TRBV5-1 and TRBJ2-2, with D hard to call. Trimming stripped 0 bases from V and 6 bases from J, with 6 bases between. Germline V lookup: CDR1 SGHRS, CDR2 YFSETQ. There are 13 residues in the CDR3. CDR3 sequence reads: CASSLDLPGELFF. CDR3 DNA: TGCGCCAGCAGCTTGGACCTCCCCGGGGAGCTGTTTTTT.

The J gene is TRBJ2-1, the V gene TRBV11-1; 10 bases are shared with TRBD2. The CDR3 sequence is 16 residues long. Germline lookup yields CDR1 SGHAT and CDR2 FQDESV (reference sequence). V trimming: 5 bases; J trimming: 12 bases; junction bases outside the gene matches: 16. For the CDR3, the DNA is TGTGCCAGCAGCCTGTCGTGGGTAGCGGGGGGTTATGGGCAGTTCTTC. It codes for CASSLSWVAGGYGQFF.

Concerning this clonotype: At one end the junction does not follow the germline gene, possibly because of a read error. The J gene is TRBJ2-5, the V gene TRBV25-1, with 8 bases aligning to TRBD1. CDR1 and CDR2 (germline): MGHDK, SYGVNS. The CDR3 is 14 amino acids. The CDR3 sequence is CAGSDPGQGETQHF. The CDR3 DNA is TGTGCCGGCAGTGACCCTGGACAGGGAGAGACCCAGCACTTC. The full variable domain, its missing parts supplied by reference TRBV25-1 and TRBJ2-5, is EADIYQTPRYLVIGTGKKITLECSQTMGHDKMYWYQQDPGMELHLIHYSYGVNSTEKGDLSSESTVSRIRTEHFPLTLESARPSHTSQYLCAGSDPGQGETQHFGPGTRLLVL.

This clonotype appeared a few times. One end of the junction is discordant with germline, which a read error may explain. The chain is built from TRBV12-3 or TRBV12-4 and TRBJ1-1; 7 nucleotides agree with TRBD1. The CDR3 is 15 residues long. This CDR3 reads CASSPRSRGNSEAFF. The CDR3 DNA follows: TGTGCCAGCAGTCCCAGGAGCAGGGGGAACTCTGAAGCTTTCTTT.

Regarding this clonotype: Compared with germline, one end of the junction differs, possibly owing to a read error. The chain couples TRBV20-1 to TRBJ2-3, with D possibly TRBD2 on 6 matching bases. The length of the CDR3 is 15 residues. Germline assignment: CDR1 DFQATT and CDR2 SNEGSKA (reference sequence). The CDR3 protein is CSATPASVVEDMQYF. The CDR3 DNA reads TGCAGTGCTACTCCTGCTAGCGTGGTAGAAGATATGCAGTATTTT.

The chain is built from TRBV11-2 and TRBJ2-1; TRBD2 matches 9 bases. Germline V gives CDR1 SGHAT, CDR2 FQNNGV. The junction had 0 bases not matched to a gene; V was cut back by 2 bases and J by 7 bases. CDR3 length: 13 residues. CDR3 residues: CASSLTSGNEQFF. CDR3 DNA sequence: TGTGCCAGCAGCTTAACTAGCGGGAATGAGCAGTTCTTC.

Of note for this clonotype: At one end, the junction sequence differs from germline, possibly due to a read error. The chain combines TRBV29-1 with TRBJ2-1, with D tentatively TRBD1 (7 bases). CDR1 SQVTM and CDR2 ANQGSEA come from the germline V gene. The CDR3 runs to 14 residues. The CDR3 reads CRVGGRQGGNEQLF. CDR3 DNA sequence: TGCAGGGTTGGTGGGCGGCAGGGGGGCAATGAGCAGTTATTC.

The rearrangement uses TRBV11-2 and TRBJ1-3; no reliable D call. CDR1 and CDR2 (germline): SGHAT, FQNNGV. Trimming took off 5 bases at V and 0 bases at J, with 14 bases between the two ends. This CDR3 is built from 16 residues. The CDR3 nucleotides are TGTGCCAGCAGCCGTAACCGCCGGGACTCTGGAAACACCATATATTTT. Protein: CASSRNRRDSGNTIYF.

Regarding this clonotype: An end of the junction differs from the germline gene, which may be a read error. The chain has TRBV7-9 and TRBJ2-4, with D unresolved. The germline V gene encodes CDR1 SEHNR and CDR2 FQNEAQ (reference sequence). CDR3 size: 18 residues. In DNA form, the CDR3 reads TGTGCCAACAGCTTAGCCCGGAGCTCCTCCTTAGCCAAAAACTTTCAGTACTTC. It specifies CANSLARSSSLAKNFQYF.

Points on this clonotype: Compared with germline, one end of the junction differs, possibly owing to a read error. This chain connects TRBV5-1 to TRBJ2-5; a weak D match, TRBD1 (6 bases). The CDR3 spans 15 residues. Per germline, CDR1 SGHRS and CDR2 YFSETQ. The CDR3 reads CASNLVGRQVVTQYF. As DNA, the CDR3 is TGCGCCAGCAACTTGGTGGGACGACAGGTCGTAACCCAGTACTTC. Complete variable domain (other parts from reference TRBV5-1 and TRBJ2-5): KAGVTQTPRYLIKTRGQQVTLSCSPISGHRSVSWYQQTPGQGLQFLFEYFSETQRNKGNFPGRFSGRQFSNSRSEMNVSTLELGDSALYLCASNLVGRQVVTQYFGPGTRLLVL.

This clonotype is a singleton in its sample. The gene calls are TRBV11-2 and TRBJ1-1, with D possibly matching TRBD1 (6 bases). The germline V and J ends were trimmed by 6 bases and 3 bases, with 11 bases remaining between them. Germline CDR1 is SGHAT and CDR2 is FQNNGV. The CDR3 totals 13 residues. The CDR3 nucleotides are TGTGCCAGCAGTACAGGGTACGACACTGAAGCTTTCTTT. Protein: CASSTGYDTEAFF.

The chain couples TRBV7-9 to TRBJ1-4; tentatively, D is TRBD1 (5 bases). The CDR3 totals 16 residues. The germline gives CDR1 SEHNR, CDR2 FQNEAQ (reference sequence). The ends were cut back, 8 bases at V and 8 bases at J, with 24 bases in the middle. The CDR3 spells CASGSPWGEGSEKLFF. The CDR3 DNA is TGTGCCAGCGGCTCCCCCTGGGGGGAAGGATCGGAAAAACTGTTTTTT.

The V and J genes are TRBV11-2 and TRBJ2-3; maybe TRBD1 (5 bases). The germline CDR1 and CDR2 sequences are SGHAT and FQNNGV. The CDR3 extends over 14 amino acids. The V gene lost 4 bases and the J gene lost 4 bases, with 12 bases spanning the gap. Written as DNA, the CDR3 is TGTGCCAGCAGCTCCCAGCAGGGCTCAGATACGCAGTATTTT. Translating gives CASSSQQGSDTQYF.

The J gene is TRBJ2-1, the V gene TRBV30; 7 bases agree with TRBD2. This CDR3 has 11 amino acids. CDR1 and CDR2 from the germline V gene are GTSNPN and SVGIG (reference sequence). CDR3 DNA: TGTGCTTGGGTGCGGGGGAATGAGCAGTTCTTC. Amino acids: CAWVRGNEQFF.

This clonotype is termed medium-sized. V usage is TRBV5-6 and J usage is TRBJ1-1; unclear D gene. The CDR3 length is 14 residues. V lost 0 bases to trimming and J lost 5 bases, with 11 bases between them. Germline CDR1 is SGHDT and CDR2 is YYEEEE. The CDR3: CASSLAKMETEAFF. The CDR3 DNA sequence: TGTGCCAGCAGCTTGGCGAAGATGGAGACTGAAGCTTTCTTT.

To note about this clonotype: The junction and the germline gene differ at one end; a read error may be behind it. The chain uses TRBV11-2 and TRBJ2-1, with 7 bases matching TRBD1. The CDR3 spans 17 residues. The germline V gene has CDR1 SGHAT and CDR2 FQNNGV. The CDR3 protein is CATSSAVRGPSRNEQFF. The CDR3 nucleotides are TGTGCCACCAGCTCAGCAGTAAGGGGGCCTTCTCGCAATGAGCAGTTCTTC.

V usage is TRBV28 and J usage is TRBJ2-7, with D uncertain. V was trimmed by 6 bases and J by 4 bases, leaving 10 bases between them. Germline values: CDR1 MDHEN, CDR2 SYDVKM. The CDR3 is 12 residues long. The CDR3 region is CASSTRRYEQYF. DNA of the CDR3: TGTGCCAGCAGCACCCGGCGGTACGAGCAGTACTTC.

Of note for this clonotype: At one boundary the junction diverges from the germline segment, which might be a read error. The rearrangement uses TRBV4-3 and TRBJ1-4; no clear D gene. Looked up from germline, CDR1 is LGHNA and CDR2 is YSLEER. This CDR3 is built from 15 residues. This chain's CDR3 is CASSHSTAGNGKLFF. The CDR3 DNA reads TGTGCCAGCAGCCATTCAACAGCGGGTAATGGAAAACTGTTTTTT.

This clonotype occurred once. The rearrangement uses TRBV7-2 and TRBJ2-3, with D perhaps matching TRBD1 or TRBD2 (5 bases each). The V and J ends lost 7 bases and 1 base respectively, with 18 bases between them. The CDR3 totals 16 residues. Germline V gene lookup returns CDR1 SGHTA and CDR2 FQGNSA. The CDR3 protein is CASTLGPRGGTDTQYF. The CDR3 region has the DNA TGTGCCAGCACCCTAGGCCCGAGGGGTGGCACAGATACGCAGTATTTT.

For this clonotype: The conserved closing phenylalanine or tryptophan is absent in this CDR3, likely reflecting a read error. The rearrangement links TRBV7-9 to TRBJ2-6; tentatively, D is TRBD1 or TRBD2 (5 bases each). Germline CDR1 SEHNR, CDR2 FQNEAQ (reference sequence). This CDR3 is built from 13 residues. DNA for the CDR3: TGTGCCATACTAGGGTCTGGGGCCAACGTGCTGACTCTC. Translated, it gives CAILGSGANVLTL.

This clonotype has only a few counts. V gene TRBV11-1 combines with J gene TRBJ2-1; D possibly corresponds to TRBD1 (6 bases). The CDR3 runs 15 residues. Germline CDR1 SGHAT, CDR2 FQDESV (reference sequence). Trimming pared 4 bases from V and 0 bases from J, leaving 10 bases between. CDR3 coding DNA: TGTGCCAGCAGCTACGGACAGCTCTCCTACAATGAGCAGTTCTTC. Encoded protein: CASSYGQLSYNEQFF.